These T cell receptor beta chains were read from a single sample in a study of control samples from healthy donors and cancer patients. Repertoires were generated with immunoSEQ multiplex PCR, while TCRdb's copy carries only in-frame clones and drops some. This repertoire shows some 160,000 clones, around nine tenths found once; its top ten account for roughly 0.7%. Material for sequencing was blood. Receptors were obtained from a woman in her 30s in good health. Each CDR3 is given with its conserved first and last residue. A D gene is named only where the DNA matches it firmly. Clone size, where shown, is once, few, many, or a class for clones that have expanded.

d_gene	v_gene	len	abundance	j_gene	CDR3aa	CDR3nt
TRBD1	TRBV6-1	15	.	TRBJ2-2	CASSERTGDAGELFF	TGTGCCAGCAGTGAAAGGACAGGGGACGCCGGGGAGCTGTTTTTT
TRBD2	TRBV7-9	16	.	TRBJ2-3	CASRSGLAASTDTQYF	TGTGCCAGCAGATCGGGACTAGCGGCTAGCACAGATACGCAGTATTTT
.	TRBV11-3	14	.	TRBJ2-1	CASSFSLRSDEQFF	TGTGCCAGCAGCTTTAGTTTGAGGTCCGATGAGCAGTTCTTC
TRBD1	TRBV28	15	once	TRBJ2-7	CASQFRDRASYEQYF	TGTGCCAGTCAATTCCGGGACAGGGCCTCCTACGAGCAGTACTTC
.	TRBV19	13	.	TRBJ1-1	CASSITRHTEAFF	TGTGCCAGTAGTATAACAAGACACACTGAAGCTTTCTTT
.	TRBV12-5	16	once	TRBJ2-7	CASGLVYWDHSYEQYF	TGTGCTAGTGGTTTGGTATATTGGGACCACTCCTACGAGCAGTACTTC
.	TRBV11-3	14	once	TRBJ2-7	CASSLGAGYGEQYF	TGTGCCAGCAGCTTAGGTGCGGGTTACGGAGAGCAGTACTTC
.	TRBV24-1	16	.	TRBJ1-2	CATSPGPTYLGYGYTF	TGTGCCACCAGTCCCGGACCGACATATTTAGGCTATGGCTACACCTTC
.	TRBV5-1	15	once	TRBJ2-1	CASSLDLGSYNEQFF	TGCGCCAGCAGCTTGGACTTGGGGAGTTACAATGAGCAGTTCTTC
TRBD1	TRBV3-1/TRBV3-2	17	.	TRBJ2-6	CASRSGTGISGANVLTF	TGTGCCAGCAGATCCGGGACAGGGATCTCTGGGGCCAACGTCCTGACTTTC
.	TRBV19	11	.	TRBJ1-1	CASSRRPEAFF	TGTGCCAGTAGCCGTCGGCCGGAAGCTTTCTTT
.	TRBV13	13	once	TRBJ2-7	CASSLAEGYEQYF	TGTGCCAGCAGCTTAGCGGAGGGCTACGAGCAGTACTTC
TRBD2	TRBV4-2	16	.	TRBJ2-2	CASSQDKNLAGEELFF	TGTGCCAGCAGCCAAGATAAGAACCTAGCGGGAGAGGAGCTGTTTTTT
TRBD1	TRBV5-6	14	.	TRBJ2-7	CASEQTGISYEQYF	TGTGCCAGCGAGCAGACAGGGATATCCTACGAGCAGTACTTC
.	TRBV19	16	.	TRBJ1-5	CASSIIRGTMGQPQHF	TGTGCCAGTAGTATAATTCGAGGGACCATGGGTCAGCCCCAGCATTTT
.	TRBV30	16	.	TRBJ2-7	CAWSVWGRGASYEQYF	TGTGCCTGGAGTGTATGGGGTCGGGGGGCCTCCTACGAGCAGTACTTC
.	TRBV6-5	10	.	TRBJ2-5	CASNGETQYF	TGTGCCAGCAACGGAGAGACCCAGTACTTC
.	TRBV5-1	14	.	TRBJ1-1	CASRGPRAYTEAFF	TGCGCCAGCAGGGGACCCCGGGCTTACACTGAAGCTTTCTTT
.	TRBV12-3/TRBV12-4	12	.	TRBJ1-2	CASSLKQDGYTF	TGTGCCAGCAGTTTAAAGCAGGATGGCTACACCTTC
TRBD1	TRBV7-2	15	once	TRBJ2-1	CASSPQGGNYNEQFF	TGTGCCAGCAGCCCACAGGGGGGAAACTACAATGAGCAGTTCTTC
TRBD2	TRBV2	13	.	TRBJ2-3	CASQRETPDTQYF	TGTGCCAGCCAGCGGGAGACCCCAGATACGCAGTATTTT
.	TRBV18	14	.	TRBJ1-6	CASSPGVQNSPLHF	TGTGCCAGCTCACCAGGGGTGCAAAATTCACCCCTCCACTTT
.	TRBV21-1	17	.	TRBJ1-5	CASSKEVIGDRGQPQHF	TGTGCCAGCAGCAAAGAGGTAATTGGGGACAGGGGCCAGCCCCAGCATTTT
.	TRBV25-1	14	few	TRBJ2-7	CASTPRELDFEQYF	TGTGCCAGCACTCCCAGGGAGCTAGATTTCGAGCAGTACTTC
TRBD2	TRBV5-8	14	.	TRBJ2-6	CASSPGRGLNVLTF	TGTGCCAGCAGCCCCGGGAGGGGCCTCAACGTCCTGACTTTC
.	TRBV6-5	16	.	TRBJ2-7	CASSYSFPGNSYEQYF	TGTGCCAGCAGTTACTCGTTCCCAGGGAACTCCTACGAGCAGTACTTC
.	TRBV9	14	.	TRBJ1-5	CASSLRGDNQPQHF	TGTGCCAGCAGCCTGAGGGGGGACAATCAGCCCCAGCATTTT
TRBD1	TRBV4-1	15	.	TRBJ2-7	CASSFRTGETYEQYF	TGCGCCAGCAGCTTTAGGACAGGGGAAACCTACGAGCAGTACTTC
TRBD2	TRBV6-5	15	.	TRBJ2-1	CASRLLAGIYNEQFF	TGTGCCAGCAGACTTCTAGCGGGAATCTACAATGAGCAGTTCTTC
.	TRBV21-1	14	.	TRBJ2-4	CASSKGVGLNIQYF	TGTGCCAGCAGCAAAGGTGTGGGATTAAACATTCAGTACTTC
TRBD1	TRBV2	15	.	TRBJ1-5	CASSPGQGRSEPQHF	TGTGCCAGCAGTCCGGGACAGGGCAGATCGGAGCCCCAGCATTTT
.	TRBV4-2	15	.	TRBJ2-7	CASSLTLRSSYEQYF	TGTGCCAGCAGCCTAACTTTGCGGAGCTCCTACGAGCAGTACTTC
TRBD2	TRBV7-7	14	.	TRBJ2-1	CASSFRLADNEQFF	TGTGCCAGCAGCTTTCGACTAGCCGACAATGAGCAGTTCTTC
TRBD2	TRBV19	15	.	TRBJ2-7	CASSIRFAGDHEQYF	TGTGCCAGTAGTATACGGTTTGCGGGAGACCACGAGCAGTACTTC
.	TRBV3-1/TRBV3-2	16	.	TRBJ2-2	CASSRRGGSNTGELFF	TGTGCCAGCAGCCGCAGGGGGGGGTCGAACACCGGGGAGCTGTTTTTT
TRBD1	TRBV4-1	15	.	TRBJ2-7	CASSQEDRDAYEQYF	TGCGCCAGCAGCCAAGAAGACAGGGACGCCTACGAGCAGTACTTC
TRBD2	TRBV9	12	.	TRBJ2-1	CASSASGNEQFF	TGTGCCAGCAGCGCTAGCGGCAATGAGCAGTTCTTC
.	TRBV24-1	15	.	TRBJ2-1	CATSDLGLRDNEQFF	TGTGCCACCAGTGATTTAGGGCTGCGTGACAATGAGCAGTTCTTC
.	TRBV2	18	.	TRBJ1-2	CASSELGTYARQNYGYTF	TGTGCCAGCAGTGAATTGGGGACCTACGCTCGCCAGAACTATGGCTACACCTTC
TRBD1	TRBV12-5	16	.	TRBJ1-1	CASGFGTGERNTEAFF	TGTGCTAGTGGTTTCGGGACAGGAGAAAGGAACACTGAAGCTTTCTTT
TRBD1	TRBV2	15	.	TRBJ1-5	CASSGQGAGNQPQHF	TGTGCCAGCAGTGGACAGGGGGCAGGAAATCAGCCCCAGCATTTT
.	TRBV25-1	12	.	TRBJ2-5	CASSESQETQYF	TGTGCCAGCAGTGAGTCCCAAGAGACCCAGTACTTC
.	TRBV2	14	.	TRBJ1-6	CASIGGRFYSPLHF	TGTGCCAGCATCGGGGGCCGGTTTTATTCACCCCTCCACTTT
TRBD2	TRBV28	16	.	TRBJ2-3	CASSPPGLAGTDTQYF	TGTGCCAGCAGTCCTCCGGGACTAGCGGGCACAGATACGCAGTATTTT
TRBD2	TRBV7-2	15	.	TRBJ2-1	CASSLGASGSDEQFF	TGTGCCAGCAGCCTGGGGGCTAGCGGGTCGGATGAGCAGTTCTTC
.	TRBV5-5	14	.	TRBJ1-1	CASSSQGLDTEAFF	TGTGCCAGCAGCTCCCAGGGACTCGACACTGAAGCTTTCTTT
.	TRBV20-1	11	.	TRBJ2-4	CSAPGISIQYF	TGCAGTGCACCCGGGATTAGCATTCAGTACTTC
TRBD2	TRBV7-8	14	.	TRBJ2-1	CASSLSGGHNEQFF	TGTGCCAGCAGCTTATCGGGGGGACACAATGAGCAGTTCTTC
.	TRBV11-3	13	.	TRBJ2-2	CASSIAATGELFF	TGTGCCAGCAGCATCGCCGCTACCGGGGAGCTGTTTTTT
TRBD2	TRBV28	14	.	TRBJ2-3	CASSLIAGTDTQYF	TGTGCCAGCAGCCTTATAGCGGGAACAGATACGCAGTATTTT
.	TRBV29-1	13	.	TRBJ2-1	CSVPLAFHNEQFF	TGCAGCGTTCCCCTAGCGTTTCACAATGAGCAGTTCTTC
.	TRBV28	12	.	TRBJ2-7	CASSLWSYEQYF	TGTGCCAGCAGTTTATGGTCCTACGAGCAGTACTTC
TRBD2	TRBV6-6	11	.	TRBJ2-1	CASIAGNEQFF	TGTGCATCGATAGCGGGCAATGAGCAGTTCTTC
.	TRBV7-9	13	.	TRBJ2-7	CASKRQGTYEQYF	TGTGCCAGCAAACGGCAGGGGACCTACGAGCAGTACTTC